This T cell receptor beta chain appears in the sequencing data of a study of T-cell reconstitution after alpha-beta-depleted transplantation in children. TCRbeta library preparation incorporated unique molecular identifiers. TCRdb re-called the PCR reads with MiXCR, one entry per CDR3 protein. This repertoire shows approximately 93,000 distinct CDR3 sequences, roughly 8.8% found once; its top ten account for under 8%. The V segment lost 3 bases and the J segment 3 bases; nucleotides outside the gene matches: 7. The germline V gene has CDR1 SGHDT and CDR2 YYEEEE. The CDR3 is 16 amino acids. At least ten counts were recorded for this clonotype.

The genes are TRBV5-6 and TRBJ2-7; TRBD2 agrees at 12 bases. This sequence originates from a human donor who donated a stem cell graft to a child with congenital amegakaryocytic thrombocytopenia. The specimen comprised PBMCs from the stem cell graft donor, sampled from the stem cell graft. The CDR3 DNA reads as TGTGCCAGCAGCTCGCGACTAGCGGGAGTCATCTACGAGCAGTACTTC. Translation: CASSSRLAGVIYEQYF. Based on the CDR3 plus reference TRBV5-6 and TRBJ2-7, the full variable domain is DAGVTQSPTHLIKTRGQQVTLRCSPKSGHDTVSWYQQALGQGPQFIFQYYEEEERQRGNFPDRFSGHQFPNYSSELNVNALLLGDSALYLCASSSRLAGVIYEQYFGPGTRLTVT.